One sample yielded the 5 T cell receptor beta chains listed below, sequenced in a study of T cell changes during pregnancy in multiple sclerosis. TCRdb's copy holds only in-frame clones and misses some; the assay was immunoSEQ multiplex PCR. This sample has some 44,000 clones, with roughly 90% found just once. Sequencing used CD4+ T cells from peripheral blood mononuclear cells, obtained in the second trimester of pregnancy. The receptors shown here come from a female donor with multiple sclerosis, enrolled in a pregnancy study.

The DNA of the CDR3 is TGCGCCAGCAGCTTGGCCAGAACAGGGCAAGAGACCCAGTACTTC. This codes for CASSLARTGQETQYF. The chain links TRBV5-1 to TRBJ2-5, with D maybe TRBD1 (6 bases). In germline, CDR1 is SGHRS, CDR2 YFSETQ. The CDR3 spans 15 residues. V lost 0 bases and J 2 bases, leaving 11 bases between the germline ends. Variable domain in full (rest from reference TRBV5-1 and TRBJ2-5): KAGVTQTPRYLIKTRGQQVTLSCSPISGHRSVSWYQQTPGQGLQFLFEYFSETQRNKGNFPGRFSGRQFSNSRSEMNVSTLELGDSALYLCASSLARTGQETQYFGPGTRLLVL.

The rearrangement joins TRBV7-2 to TRBJ2-4, with TRBD1 identical over 8 bases. The CDR3 has 15 amino acids. Germline loops: CDR1 SGHTA, CDR2 FQGNSA. J was trimmed by 1 base and V by 2 bases; bases with no gene match: 1. CDR3 amino acids: CASSLTGGAKNIQYF. CDR3 coding DNA: TGTGCCAGCAGCTTAACAGGGGGGGCCAAAAACATTCAGTACTTC. The whole variable domain, remainder taken from reference TRBV7-2 and TRBJ2-4, is GAGVSQSPSNKVTEKGKDVELRCDPISGHTALYWYRQSLGQGLEFLIYFQGNSAPDKSGLPSDRFSAERTGGSVSTLTIQRTQQEDSAVYLCASSLTGGAKNIQYFGAGTRLSVL.

The table lists this clone with a few counts. The chain has TRBV10-2 and TRBJ2-5; 12 nucleotides match TRBD2. From germline, CDR1 is WSHSY and CDR2 SAAADI. V shed 9 bases and J 1 base; nucleotides not matched to a gene: 6. This CDR3 spans 15 amino acids. CDR3 DNA: TGCGCCAGTAGCCTAGCGGGAGGGCCCCAAGAGACCCAGTACTTC. Protein sequence: CASSLAGGPQETQYF.

The rearrangement uses TRBV5-4 and TRBJ2-3; TRBD2 might be the D (5 bases). Germline values: CDR1 SGHNT, CDR2 YYREEE (reference sequence). This CDR3 is 12 amino acids long. The V and J ends lost 3 bases and 6 bases respectively, with 8 bases between them. CDR3 nucleotides: TGTGCCAGCAGCTCGCGGGCTGATACGCAGTATTTT. Its protein product is CASSSRADTQYF.

The gene calls are TRBV6-5 and TRBJ2-7, with 12 bases that match TRBD2. V shed 5 bases and J 4 bases; nucleotides not matched to a gene: 6. This CDR3 has 15 amino acids. Germline CDR1 and CDR2: MNHEY and SVGAGI. This CDR3 is CASSALAGGLYEQYF. The CDR3 region has the DNA TGTGCCAGCAGTGCACTAGCGGGAGGTTTGTACGAGCAGTACTTC.